Each of the 25 T cell receptor beta chains below was sequenced from the same sample in a study of OX40 agonist ivuxolimab in advanced cancers. Generated by immunoSEQ multiplex PCR, the TCRdb table keeps only in-frame clones and is missing some. The sample includes some 70,000 clones, around 86% of them seen just once. Sequences were derived from CD4+ or CD8+ T cells sorted from blood, sampled in a trial of the OX40 agonist ivuxolimab. These receptor sequences come from an adult with an advanced solid tumor such as melanoma, head and neck, liver or kidney cancer.

V usage is TRBV29-1 and J usage is TRBJ1-1, with D perhaps matching TRBD1 (5 bases). Germline V CDR1 and CDR2: SQVTM, ANQGSEA. The V end was cut by 6 bases, the J end by 5 bases, with 13 bases between. The CDR3 is 12 amino acids. The CDR3 is CSVKPGPTEAFF. Here the CDR3 DNA reads TGCAGCGTCAAGCCGGGGCCTACTGAAGCTTTCTTT.

V gene TRBV11-2 combines with J gene TRBJ2-7; 10 positions match TRBD2. V dropped 6 bases and J dropped 0; count of bases not matched to a gene: 8. Germline V gives CDR1 SGHAT, CDR2 FQNNGV. The CDR3 spans 16 residues. The CDR3 bases are TGTGCCAGCAGTCTTCTAGCGGGGGCAAGCTCCTACGAGCAGTACTTC. Protein: CASSLLAGASSYEQYF.

This rearrangement joins TRBV5-4 to TRBJ2-6; D uncertain. This CDR3 is built from 15 residues. Deletions cut 1 base from V and 0 bases from J, with 5 bases between. The germline V gene has CDR1 SGHNT and CDR2 YYREEE (reference sequence). CDR3 sequence: CASSLYNSGANVLTF. CDR3 in DNA: TGTGCCAGCAGCTTGTACAACTCTGGGGCCAACGTCCTGACTTTC.

The chain combines TRBV7-2 with TRBJ2-7; 12 bases line up with TRBD2. The V segment lost 5 bases and the J segment 4 bases; nucleotides outside the gene matches: 3. The length of the CDR3 is 14 residues. CDR1 and CDR2 (germline): SGHTA, FQGNSA. The CDR3 DNA sequence: TGTGCCAGCAGCGCGACTAGCGGGGGATACGAGCAGTACTTC. It yields the protein CASSATSGGYEQYF.

V and J are TRBV19 and TRBJ1-2; perhaps TRBD1 as D (5 bases). This CDR3 is built from 14 residues. V lost 7 bases to trimming and J lost 4 bases, with 16 bases between them. Germline loops: CDR1 LNHDA, CDR2 SQIVND (reference sequence). The CDR3 DNA is TGTGCCAGTAAAAGATTTCCAGGGCTCTATGGCTACACCTTC. As protein: CASKRFPGLYGYTF. Filled out from reference TRBV19 and TRBJ1-2, the complete variable domain reads DGGITQSPKYLFRKEGQNVTLSCEQNLNHDAMYWYRQDPGQGLRLIYYSQIVNDFQKGDIAEGYSVSREKKESFPLTVTSAQKNPTAFYLCASKRFPGLYGYTFGSGTRLTVV.

The chain joins TRBV4-2 to TRBJ2-2; tentative D call: TRBD2 (6 bases). CDR1 and CDR2 (germline): LGHNA, YNFKEQ. V dropped 4 bases and J dropped 6 bases, with 15 bases sitting between them. The CDR3 is 15 residues long. The CDR3 reads CASSRGEVVSGELFF. CDR3 sequence (DNA): TGTGCCAGCAGCCGAGGGGAGGTGGTATCCGGGGAGCTGTTTTTT.

The chain has TRBV14 and TRBJ1-1; D is uncertain. The CDR3 length is 13 residues. Germline CDR1 SGHDN, CDR2 FVKESK. Trimming stripped 3 bases from V and 7 bases from J, with 12 bases between. The CDR3 DNA follows: TGTGCCAGCAGCCAGTTGGGGTACCATGAAGCTTTCTTT. Translated: CASSQLGYHEAFF. Full variable domain (outside the CDR3, taken from reference TRBV14 and TRBJ1-1): EAGVTQFPSHSVIEKGQTVTLRCDPISGHDNLYWYRRVMGKEIKFLLHFVKESKQDESGMPNNRFLAERTGGTYSTLKVQPAELEDSGVYFCASSQLGYHEAFFGQGTRLTVV.

The chain combines TRBV6-6 with TRBJ2-3; no clear D. V was shortened by 5 bases and J by 2 bases, with 11 bases between the two germline ends. The CDR3 sequence is 14 residues long. From germline, CDR1 is MNHNY and CDR2 SVGAGI (reference sequence). CDR3 region: CASSGPTLTDTQYF. The CDR3 coding sequence is TGTGCCAGCAGTGGGCCTACCCTCACAGATACGCAGTATTTT.

The CDR3 loop is CASSFKTSGTYNEQFF. The CDR3 bases are TGTGCCAGCAGCTTCAAGACTAGCGGAACCTACAATGAGCAGTTCTTC. This chain joins TRBV11-3 and TRBJ2-1; 9 nucleotides agree with TRBD2. The V gene's germline CDR1 is SGHNT and CDR2 YENEEA. CDR3 size: 16 residues. J lost 2 bases, V lost 3 bases, and 5 bases had no gene match.

This clone is a singleton in its sample. The CDR3 sequence is CASSSPWSQGPTDTQYF. CDR3 sequence (DNA): TGTGCCAGCAGCTCCCCCTGGAGCCAAGGTCCTACAGATACGCAGTATTTT. The V and J genes are TRBV11-3 and TRBJ2-3, with D hard to call. The CDR3 has 17 residues. The germline gives CDR1 SGHNT, CDR2 YENEEA. Trimming shortened V by 4 bases and J by 3 bases, and 20 bases separated the two germline ends.

The chain uses TRBV5-8 and TRBJ2-1, with D uncertain. This CDR3 comprises 14 residues. Germline CDR1 and CDR2: SGHTS and YDEGEE. V was cut by 0 bases and J by 8 bases, with 12 bases left in between. The CDR3 DNA sequence: TGTGCCAGCAGCTTGGTTAATAGGCCTTATGAGCAGTTCTTC. Residues: CASSLVNRPYEQFF.

The chain employs TRBV7-3 and TRBJ2-3; D is unresolved. The CDR3 contains 17 residues. V lost 2 bases to trimming and J lost 0 bases, with 15 bases between them. From germline, CDR1 is SGHTA and CDR2 FQGTGA. CDR3 bases: TGTGCCAGCAGCTTAGGGGAAGGGATTACTAGCACAGATACGCAGTATTTT. Amino acids: CASSLGEGITSTDTQYF.

The chain carries TRBV5-8 and TRBJ2-1; 8 nucleotides match TRBD1. The CDR3 totals 15 residues. Germline-derived CDR1 and CDR2 are SGHTS and YDEGEE. The J segment lost 5 bases and the V segment lost 4 bases, leaving 8 bases of the junction unmatched. The CDR3 protein is CASSKGTGVDNEQFF. The CDR3 nucleotides read TGTGCCAGCAGCAAGGGGACAGGAGTGGACAATGAGCAGTTCTTC.

The J gene is TRBJ2-2, the V gene TRBV14; 7 bases are a match to TRBD2. V lost 4 bases and J lost 3; bases outside the gene matches: 14. CDR3 length: 18 amino acids. The germline V gene encodes CDR1 SGHDN and CDR2 FVKESK. CDR3 bases: TGTGCCAGCAGCCCCCTTCCCGGACTAGGTCGAGACACCGGGGAGCTGTTTTTT. Its protein is CASSPLPGLGRDTGELFF.

The CDR3 loop is CASSFRTSGSQETQYF. CDR3 nucleotides: TGCGCCAGCAGCTTTAGGACTAGCGGGAGTCAAGAGACCCAGTACTTC. V is TRBV5-1 and J is TRBJ2-5; 13 nucleotides align to TRBD2. CDR3 size: 16 residues. Trimming took 2 bases from V and 2 from J; bases not matched to a gene: 3. Germline-derived CDR1 and CDR2 are SGHRS and YFSETQ.

V is TRBV5-4 and J is TRBJ1-1; D unresolved. The CDR3 has 16 residues. The ends were cut back, 4 bases at V and 2 bases at J, with 18 bases in the middle. Germline CDR1 reads SGHNT; CDR2 reads YYREEE (reference sequence). DNA for the CDR3: TGTGCCAGCAGCCCGCCCCCCACGGGTATTAACACTGAAGCTTTCTTT. It translates to CASSPPPTGINTEAFF.

The chain couples TRBV7-6 to TRBJ2-3; D is uncertain. Trimming removed 1 base at V and 2 bases at J, with 10 bases between. The length of the CDR3 is 15 residues. Germline V gene data show CDR1 as SGHVS and CDR2 as FNYEAQ. The CDR3 coding sequence is TGTGCCAGCAGCTTAGAAACCCGGAACACAGATACGCAGTATTTT. Translated: CASSLETRNTDTQYF.

The chain combines TRBV19 with TRBJ1-2, with D perhaps matching TRBD1 (6 bases). Trimming took off 5 bases at V and 8 bases at J, with 18 bases between the two ends. In germline, CDR1 is LNHDA, CDR2 SQIVND (reference sequence). CDR3 length: 14 amino acids. The CDR3 spells CASSLPRQVAGYTF. Written as DNA, the CDR3 is TGTGCCAGTAGTCTCCCCCGACAGGTCGCGGGCTACACCTTC. Full variable domain (rest looked up from reference TRBV19 and TRBJ1-2): DGGITQSPKYLFRKEGQNVTLSCEQNLNHDAMYWYRQDPGQGLRLIYYSQIVNDFQKGDIAEGYSVSREKKESFPLTVTSAQKNPTAFYLCASSLPRQVAGYTFGSGTRLTVV.

This clone has just a few counts. V gene TRBV5-1 combines with J gene TRBJ2-1, with a weak D call TRBD2 (5 bases). This CDR3 has 15 residues. The germline V gene encodes CDR1 SGHRS and CDR2 YFSETQ. Trimming left V 4 bases short and J 0 bases short, with 11 bases between. In nucleotides, the CDR3 is TGCGCCAGCAGCATAGAGGGCAGCTCCTACAATGAGCAGTTCTTC. It translates to CASSIEGSSYNEQFF.

The DNA for the CDR3 is TGCAGCGTTGACAGGCAGGGCGCCTATGGCTACACCTTC. This sequence encodes CSVDRQGAYGYTF. This rearrangement joins TRBV29-1 to TRBJ1-2, with D possibly being TRBD1 (5 bases). Trimming cost V 3 bases and J 4 bases, with 12 bases left between them. CDR3 length: 13 amino acids. Germline V gene lookup returns CDR1 SQVTM and CDR2 ANQGSEA.

This clone was seen only once. V usage is TRBV7-2 and J usage is TRBJ2-3, with D perhaps TRBD2 (6 bases). The CDR3 sequence is 13 residues long. Germline loops: CDR1 SGHTA, CDR2 FQGNSA. With 4 bases removed from V and 8 bases from J, the gap between germline ends came to 13 bases. In DNA, the CDR3 is TGTGCCAGCAGCTCCTCCCCGCGGGGTACGCAGTATTTT. This translates into CASSSSPRGTQYF.

The chain links TRBV27 to TRBJ1-2; 8 bases line up with TRBD1. This CDR3 contains 14 residues. The V gene's germline CDR1 is MNHEY and CDR2 SMNVEV (reference sequence). With V trimmed by 5 bases and J by 0 bases, 2 bases remained unmatched. This chain's CDR3 is CASSPTGANYGYTF. The CDR3 DNA sequence: TGTGCCAGCAGTCCGACAGGGGCTAACTATGGCTACACCTTC.

The chain uses TRBV7-2 and TRBJ1-1; D is perhaps TRBD1 (5 bases). V lost 1 base and J 6 bases, leaving 12 bases between the germline ends. This CDR3 is 14 amino acids long. Germline V gene data show CDR1 as SGHTA and CDR2 as FQGNSA. In DNA, the CDR3 is TGTGCCAGCAGCTTAGTAACTGGGGACGCTGAAGCTTTCTTT. Encoded protein: CASSLVTGDAEAFF.

The rearrangement uses TRBV7-9 and TRBJ2-1; unclear D gene. V lost 1 base to trimming and J lost 6 bases, with 7 bases between them. Germline V gene lookup returns CDR1 SEHNR and CDR2 FQNEAQ (reference sequence). CDR3 length: 13 amino acids. The CDR3 region is CASSLEVINEQFF. The CDR3 region has the DNA TGTGCCAGCAGCTTAGAGGTCATCAATGAGCAGTTCTTC.

The V and J genes are TRBV18 and TRBJ2-7; D is unclear. This CDR3 comprises 14 residues. V was trimmed by 2 bases and J by 0 bases, leaving 8 bases between them. Germline V gene data show CDR1 as KGHSH and CDR2 as LQKENI. The CDR3 coding sequence is TGTGCCAGCTCACCAGACTGGAGCTCCTACGAGCAGTACTTC. This sequence encodes CASSPDWSSYEQYF.